A selection of T cell receptor beta chains follows, all from one sample in a study of blood T cell repertoires in COVID-19. The method was immunoSEQ multiplex PCR; TCRdb's version includes in-frame clones alone and lacks a portion of them. The table lists approximately 110,000 clones, 70% to 90% of them singletons. Sequenced material: peripheral blood. The receptor set was obtained from a woman aged 55-75 years with acute or convalescent COVID-19. Both conserved end residues are part of each CDR3. A D gene is named only where the DNA matches it firmly. Size values are once, few and many counts, or a class for expanded clones, and some rows have none.

d_call	j_call	v_call	clone_size	cdr3_nt	cdr3_aa
TRBD1	TRBJ1-2	TRBV7-2	-	TGTGCCAGCAGACGAAGGGGGGACAGGCGAACCTATGGCTACACCTTC	CASRRRGDRRTYGYTF
-	TRBJ1-2	TRBV5-4	-	TGTGCCAGCAGGGGAGGAGGGGTCCGGCCCAACTATGGCTACACCTTC	CASRGGGVRPNYGYTF
-	TRBJ1-1	TRBV18	-	TGTGCCAGCTCACCAGCCAGCGTGAACACTGAAGCTTTCTTT	CASSPASVNTEAFF
-	TRBJ2-7	TRBV5-4	-	TGTGCCAGCAGCTTGGCGGGCGGGACAGAAGGGTACGAGCAGTACTTC	CASSLAGGTEGYEQYF
-	TRBJ1-1	TRBV4-1	-	TGCGCCAGCAGCATAGGGGACACTGAAGCTTTCTTT	CASSIGDTEAFF
-	TRBJ1-2	TRBV27	-	TGTGCCAGCAGTTTATCGGGCGGGCAACCGGGCTACACCTTC	CASSLSGGQPGYTF
-	TRBJ2-1	TRBV5-5	-	TGTGCCAGCAGAAAAGGGACTCTGAGCTCCTACAATGAGCAGTTCTTC	CASRKGTLSSYNEQFF
TRBD1	TRBJ2-3	TRBV11-2	-	TGTGCCAGCACCACGGGGACAGGGGGCCCAGATACGCAGTATTTT	CASTTGTGGPDTQYF
TRBD2	TRBJ2-1	TRBV19	-	TGTGCCACCTACCGGCCGGGAGGGCCGGACAATGAGCAGTTCTTC	CATYRPGGPDNEQFF
-	TRBJ2-7	TRBV21-1	few	TGTGCCAGCAGCAAAGGGACCGGGAGACTATACGAGCAGTACTTC	CASSKGTGRLYEQYF
-	TRBJ1-6	TRBV2	few	TGTGCCAGCAGTGAGAGTGCGGGTTCACCCCTCCACTTT	CASSESAGSPLHF
TRBD2	TRBJ2-2	TRBV14	-	TGTGCCAGCAGCCAAAACGGGAGGGTCAACACCGGGGAGCTGTTTTTT	CASSQNGRVNTGELFF
TRBD2	TRBJ2-5	TRBV2	-	TGTGCCAGCACCTGGGGGGGAGGTCAAGAGACCCAGTACTTC	CASTWGGGQETQYF
-	TRBJ2-7	TRBV2	once	TGTGCCAGCAGTGAGCCCTACAGGGCCTACTACGAGCAGTACTTC	CASSEPYRAYYEQYF
-	TRBJ2-1	TRBV9	-	TGTGCCAGCAGCGTAGAGGGGGAGCAGTTCTTC	CASSVEGEQFF
-	TRBJ2-7	TRBV27	-	TGTGCCAGCAGTTTTGGGGGCACTAGCTCCTACGAGCAGTACTTC	CASSFGGTSSYEQYF
TRBD2	TRBJ2-5	TRBV24-1	-	TGTGCCACCAGTGACCCGGGGACTAAAGAGACCCAGTACTTC	CATSDPGTKETQYF
-	TRBJ1-5	TRBV28	-	TGTGCCAGCTTCAGGGGAGCAAGCAATCAGCCCCAGCATTTT	CASFRGASNQPQHF
TRBD1	TRBJ2-7	TRBV5-1	-	TGCGCCAGCAGCTCAACGACAGGGAGTCCCTACCGCGAGCAGTACTTC	CASSSTTGSPYREQYF
-	TRBJ2-5	TRBV5-4	-	TGTGCCAGCAGCTTCCGGGAGTCCCCCCGGACCCAGTACTTC	CASSFRESPRTQYF
-	TRBJ2-1	TRBV2	-	TGTGCCAGCAGTGTCACTTTGCAGTTCTTC	CASSVTLQFF
-	TRBJ2-7	TRBV5-1	-	TGCGCCAGCAGCTTCCGAGGGACCTACGAGCAGTACTTC	CASSFRGTYEQYF
-	TRBJ1-2	TRBV7-9	-	TGTGCCAGCAGCTCGTCGATGGGGGGTAGCTATGGCTACACCTTC	CASSSSMGGSYGYTF
-	TRBJ1-5	TRBV28	-	TGTGCCGAAAGTGGGCAGGGGAATCAGCCCCAGCATTTT	CAESGQGNQPQHF
-	TRBJ2-7	TRBV11-2	-	TGTGCCAGCAGCTCCCCCCCCGGGTCCGGGACCTACGAGCAGTACTTC	CASSSPPGSGTYEQYF
-	TRBJ2-3	TRBV24-1	-	TGTGCCACCAGTGATTCGTCCCGCACAGATACGCAGTATTTT	CATSDSSRTDTQYF
TRBD1	TRBJ2-1	TRBV28	-	TGTGCCAGCAGTCCACGGACAGGGGTGAATGAGCAGTTCTTC	CASSPRTGVNEQFF
TRBD2	TRBJ2-5	TRBV3-1/TRBV3-2	-	TGTGCCAGCAGCGCGACTAGCGCAGAGACCCAGTACTTC	CASSATSAETQYF
-	TRBJ1-2	TRBV24-1	-	TGTGCCACCAGCAAACAGGGCTATGGCTACACCTTC	CATSKQGYGYTF
TRBD2	TRBJ2-5	TRBV10-3	once	TGTGCCATTCAGCGGGGGGCCCAAGAGACCCAGTACTTC	CAIQRGAQETQYF
TRBD1	TRBJ2-7	TRBV7-2	-	TGTGCCAGCAGACCGACAGGGGGCTACGAGCAGTACTTC	CASRPTGGYEQYF
TRBD2	TRBJ2-5	TRBV7-7	-	TGTGCTAGCAGCTTAGGCGGGAGGACCCAAGAGACCCAGTACTTC	CASSLGGRTQETQYF
TRBD1	TRBJ2-4	TRBV7-2	-	TGTGCCAGCAGCAACAGGGGTCACATTCAGTACTTC	CASSNRGHIQYF
-	TRBJ1-5	TRBV12-5	-	TGTGCTAGTGGTCCCGGTTGGCATTTT	CASGPGWHF
TRBD1	TRBJ1-1	TRBV11-2	-	TGTGCCAGCAGCTTAGGTGACAGGGAGGACACTGAAGCTTTCTTT	CASSLGDREDTEAFF
-	TRBJ2-1	TRBV28	-	TGTGCCAGCAGTTCGAACAGCAATGAGCAGTTCTTC	CASSSNSNEQFF
TRBD1	TRBJ2-1	TRBV5-4	-	TGTGCCAGCAGCTACGACAGGGGAAGCTACAATGAGCAGTTCTTC	CASSYDRGSYNEQFF
TRBD1	TRBJ2-2	TRBV29-1	medium-sized	TGCAGCGTTGAGGGACAGGGGGTTCACACCGGGGAGCTGTTTTTT	CSVEGQGVHTGELFF
TRBD1	TRBJ1-5	TRBV28	-	TGTGCCAGCCTCTCCCAGGGGGCGGGCAATCAGCCCCAGCATTTT	CASLSQGAGNQPQHF
-	TRBJ2-3	TRBV30	-	TGTGCCTGGAGTGTGGGGACATGGACAGATACGCAGTATTTT	CAWSVGTWTDTQYF
-	TRBJ2-6	TRBV19	-	TGTGCCCATAGGGGGAGCTCTGGGGCCAACGTCCTGACTTTC	CAHRGSSGANVLTF
-	TRBJ1-5	TRBV12-5	few	TGTGCTAGTGGTTTACTGTATCAGCCCCAGCATTTT	CASGLLYQPQHF
-	TRBJ1-1	TRBV7-3	-	TGTGCCAGCAGCCCCCAGACTGGCACTGAAGCTTTCTTT	CASSPQTGTEAFF
TRBD2	TRBJ2-5	TRBV10-1	-	TGCGCCAGCAGTGATTCGGCTAGCGGCCAAGAGACCCAGTACTTC	CASSDSASGQETQYF
-	TRBJ1-5	TRBV30	few	TGTGCCTGGAGTGTACAAGGAGCTTGGGGCAATCAGCCCCAGCATTTT	CAWSVQGAWGNQPQHF
TRBD1	TRBJ1-5	TRBV6-6	-	TGTGCCAGCGGATACAGGGGCGGCCAGCCCCAGCATTTT	CASGYRGGQPQHF
-	TRBJ1-1	TRBV18	few	TGTGCCAGCTCACCACCTTCCGGGACATACGCGACTTTCTTT	CASSPPSGTYATFF